This TCR beta chain came from a study of cytomegalovirus exposure and HLA in healthy donors. Study background: Earlier sequencing of about 179 million T cells yielded 100 million to 140 million unique TCR beta sequences. Study outcomes and limitations: A later analysis showed that HLA-associated TCR beta chains had undergone more clonal expansion than equally common others. Fewer N-insertions than the roughly 630-donor mean were reportedly shown by an Asian-associated ancestry cluster in a later analysis. For most TCR sequences rarity was the rule, although some public TCRs occurred in many donors.

On this clone: The target antigen is unknown.

This PCR relied on a set of 60 Vbeta primers and 13 Jbeta primers. Here immunoSEQ multiplex PCR was the method, and the copy in TCRdb shows in-frame clones only, minus some. The table lists around 84,000 clones, with approximately 4.2% in the top ten. The receptor was derived from a young man in good health and CMV-seronegative. Sequences were obtained from PBMCs.

The CDR3 bases are TGTGCCATCAGTGAGTCTCGGCAGGGGAATTCACCCCTCCACTTT. This codes for CAISESRQGNSPLHF. This chain joins TRBV10-3 and TRBJ1-6; TRBD1 is a possible D gene (6 bases). The V gene lost 0 bases and the J gene lost 7 bases, with 10 bases spanning the gap. CDR3 size: 15 residues. Germline-derived CDR1 and CDR2 are ENHRY and SYGVKD.